The clone carrying this T cell receptor (beta chain) was picked up a small number of times. The antigen is unknown. Time point in this sample: patch test 3, about 24 weeks after DPC sensitization. Treatment noted: therapeutic diphenylcyclopropenone sensitization with weekly scalp DPC. This record comes from a study of human T cells and chemical hapten exposure. On the study more broadly: In the sensitization step, 2% DPC was placed on roughly 2 cm by roughly 2 cm of upper inner arm skin. Study-wide results and caveats: Donor immune responses may differ from healthy people's, since all donors had alopecia. Sensitizing to DPC left TCRs with a frequency above 1 in 1000 unaltered. Expanded TCRs clustered into significantly more large CDR3 similarity groups than controls, the analysis revealed.

The CDR3 loop spans 14 amino acids. The V segment lost 6 bases and the J segment 8 bases; nucleotides outside the gene matches: 4. TCRdb passed the RACE reads through MiXCR, listing each CDR3 protein once. Of over 65,000 distinct CDR3 sequences listed, 8.5% to 14% are singletons. The sequence was obtained from a woman aged 45-65 years with alopecia areata. Some clones in this sample may be carry-over from other donors' samples. J is TRBJ2-1 and V is TRBV12-3 or TRBV12-4; TRBD2 matches at 13 bases. The sample here was whole blood, taken in connection with sensitization to the hapten diphenylcyclopropenone (DPC). The CDR3 DNA sequence: TGTGCCAGCAGCCCCACTAGCGGGGGGGATGAGCAGTTCTTC. This sequence encodes CASSPTSGGDEQFF.